This TCR beta chain was profiled in a study of blood T cell repertoires in COVID-19. In the study overall: From the United States, Italy and Spain came samples of acute and convalescent COVID-19. PBMCs, B-cell-depleted T cells, or T cells were the source of the cDNA or gDNA that made up the material.

Between the trimmed V and J ends, which lost 8 bases and 0 bases, there was a span of 12 bases. The CDR3 is made up of 14 amino acids. Germline V gene sequence: CDR1 SNHLY, CDR2 FYNNEI. Produced via immunoSEQ multiplex PCR; TCRdb's table is partial and in-frame only. The sample lists under 200,000 clones, over 90% occurring once. The sequence came from a man aged 45-65 years with acute or convalescent COVID-19. The chain recombines TRBV2 with TRBJ2-3; D is unclear. Sequenced sample: peripheral blood. The CDR3 DNA follows: TGTGCCAGCGGTAGACTCCAGAGCACAGATACGCAGTATTTT. This translates into CASGRLQSTDTQYF.